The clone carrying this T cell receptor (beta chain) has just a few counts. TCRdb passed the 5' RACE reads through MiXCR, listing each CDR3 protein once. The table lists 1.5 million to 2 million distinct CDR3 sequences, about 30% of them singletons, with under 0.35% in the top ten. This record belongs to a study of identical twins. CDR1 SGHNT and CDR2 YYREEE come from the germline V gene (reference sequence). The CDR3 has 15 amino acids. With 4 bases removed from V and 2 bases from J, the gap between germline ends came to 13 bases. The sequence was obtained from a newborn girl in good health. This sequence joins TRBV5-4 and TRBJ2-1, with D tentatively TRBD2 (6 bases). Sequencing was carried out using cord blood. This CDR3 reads CASSLSGLTYNEQFF. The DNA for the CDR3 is TGTGCCAGCAGCCTTAGCGGACTGACCTACAATGAGCAGTTCTTC.